In this sample, the clone carrying this T cell receptor (beta chain) turned up a few times. Its antigen is unidentified. This sample stems from a study of beta chain features in type 1 diabetes. General observations from the study: Cells that show high TCR expression could be over-represented by cDNA sequencing.

The germline CDR1 and CDR2 sequences are SGHNT and YYREEE (reference sequence). CDR3 length: 15 amino acids. J lost 8 bases, V lost 4 bases, and 13 bases had no gene match. Investigators reverse transcribed all isolated RNA, so they sequenced expressed TCRB transcripts. An average of about 3.57 million reads was obtained for naive, central memory and regulatory T cell samples. The assay was immunoSEQ multiplex PCR, and TCRdb's table has in-frame clones only and misses some. The repertoire holds about 320,000 clones, 12% to 15% seen once, with 6.7% in the top ten. Via CD45RO/CCR7/CD25/CD127/CD95/CD27, cells of the CD4+ naive, central memory, regulatory and stem cell-like memory subsets were sorted. Purity of each sorted population was above 95%.

This chain joins TRBV5-4 and TRBJ1-2; 8 nucleotides match TRBD1. The sequenced material came from central memory CD4+ T cells from blood. This clonotype was obtained from a man aged 25-45 years in good health. In DNA form, the CDR3 reads TGTGCCAGCAGCAGATACCGGGACAGGAAAGTAGGCTACACCTTC. This gives the protein CASSRYRDRKVGYTF.